This is a list of T cell receptor beta chains from one sample in a study of blood T cell repertoires in COVID-19. Sequencing used immunoSEQ multiplex PCR; TCRdb keeps in-frame clones, though not all of them. The top ten hold more than 15% of the sample, which has approximately 77,000 clones, approximately 80% seen once. Sequenced: peripheral blood. The receptors derive from a woman aged 60-70 years with acute or convalescent COVID-19. Both conserved end residues are part of each CDR3. A D gene is named only where the DNA matches it firmly. Only part of the rows carry a size: once, few, many, or a class if the clone is expanded.

. TRBD2 TRBJ2-5 TRBV14 CASSQELGLAETETQYF TGTGCCAGCAGCCAAGAATTGGGACTAGCGGAGACAGAGACCCAGTACTTC
. . TRBJ1-1 TRBV7-9 CASSPPPLAAFF TGTGCCAGCAGCCCTCCCCCGTTGGCAGCTTTCTTT
. . TRBJ2-1 TRBV19 CASSIDPPTGNNEQFF TGTGCCAGTAGTATAGACCCCCCAACAGGGAACAATGAGCAGTTCTTC
few TRBD1 TRBJ1-6 TRBV5-1 CASSPGLGQGNSPLHF TGCGCCAGCAGCCCGGGATTGGGACAGGGTAATTCACCCCTCCACTTT
. TRBD2 TRBJ2-5 TRBV3-1/TRBV3-2 CASSRSGREETQYF TGTGCCAGCAGTCGATCGGGGAGGGAAGAGACCCAGTACTTC
few . TRBJ2-7 TRBV9 CASSPQPHEQYF TGTGCCAGCAGCCCACAACCCCACGAGCAGTACTTC
. . TRBJ2-3 TRBV5-5 CASSLTVADTQYF TGTGCCAGCAGCCTGACAGTCGCAGATACGCAGTATTTT
. . TRBJ1-2 TRBV30 CAWSAGENQNYGYTF TGTGCCTGGAGTGCGGGGGAGAATCAAAACTATGGCTACACCTTC
few . TRBJ1-6 TRBV11-3 CASSLDREGKGPYNSPLHF TGTGCCAGCAGCTTAGATCGGGAAGGGAAAGGTCCCTATAATTCACCCCTCCACTTT
. TRBD2 TRBJ2-3 TRBV7-2 CASSLVGSGGSADTQYF TGTGCCAGCAGCTTAGTAGGAAGCGGGGGTAGTGCAGATACGCAGTATTTT
. . TRBJ2-2 TRBV5-4 CASSLVGHPTGELFF TGTGCCAGCAGCTTGGTGGGGCATCCTACCGGGGAGCTGTTTTTT
. . TRBJ1-6 TRBV10-3 CAISEIGQTNSPLHF TGTGCCATCAGTGAGATCGGACAGACCAATTCACCCCTCCACTTT
. TRBD2 TRBJ2-1 TRBV5-4 CASSPGTSGGNEQFF TGTGCCAGCAGCCCCGGGACTAGCGGGGGAAATGAGCAGTTCTTC
. . TRBJ2-7 TRBV7-9 CASSLKGGVDEQYF TGTGCCAGCAGCTTAAAAGGGGGAGTGGACGAGCAGTACTTC
. . TRBJ1-2 TRBV19 CASSILQVHYGYTF TGTGCCAGTAGTATATTACAGGTTCACTATGGCTACACCTTC
. TRBD1 TRBJ1-1 TRBV12-3/TRBV12-4 CASSSPETGAAFF TGTGCCAGCAGTTCCCCCGAGACAGGGGCAGCTTTCTTT
many . TRBJ2-1 TRBV15 CATSSNNEQFF TGTGCCACCAGCAGTAACAATGAGCAGTTCTTC
. TRBD2 TRBJ2-5 TRBV3-1/TRBV3-2 CASSSTAGGQETQYF TGTGCCAGCAGCTCCACAGCGGGGGGCCAAGAGACCCAGTACTTC
few . TRBJ2-3 TRBV10-3 CAISEDGDTQYF TGTGCCATCAGTGAGGATGGCGATACGCAGTATTTT
few TRBD2 TRBJ2-1 TRBV27 CASMRVIAGANEQFF TGTGCCAGCATGAGGGTAATAGCGGGGGCCAATGAGCAGTTCTTC
few TRBD1 TRBJ1-5 TRBV27 CASSTRQGLRSNQPQHF TGTGCCAGCAGTACCCGACAGGGGCTACGGAGCAATCAGCCCCAGCATTTT
. TRBD1 TRBJ1-1 TRBV19 CASSILDRESPEAFF TGTGCCAGTAGTATTCTCGACAGGGAGAGTCCTGAAGCTTTCTTT
. . TRBJ1-1 TRBV5-1 CASSPETPIMNTEAFF TGCGCCAGCAGCCCCGAAACTCCGATTATGAACACTGAAGCTTTCTTT
. TRBD1 TRBJ1-1 TRBV5-1 CASSFGTGSRGNTEAFF TGCGCCAGCAGCTTCGGGACAGGGTCCCGGGGGAACACTGAAGCTTTCTTT
. . TRBJ2-1 TRBV6-5 CASSSHSGQERNEQFF TGTGCCAGCAGTTCACACTCGGGACAAGAACGCAATGAGCAGTTCTTC
. . TRBJ1-5 TRBV5-4 CASHTGGGRDQPQHF TGTGCCAGCCACACCGGCGGGGGGAGGGATCAGCCCCAGCATTTT
. . TRBJ1-1 TRBV14 CASSQVVYTEAFF TGTGCCAGCAGCCAAGTAGTCTACACTGAAGCTTTCTTT
. . TRBJ2-5 TRBV20-1 CSAHRQETQYF TGCAGTGCTCACAGGCAAGAGACCCAGTACTTC
. TRBD1 TRBJ1-5 TRBV15 CATSLDRVNQPQHF TGTGCCACCAGCTTAGACAGGGTGAATCAGCCCCAGCATTTT
. . TRBJ1-1 TRBV7-2 CASSLVGHRSTEAFF TGTGCCAGCAGCTTAGTAGGACACCGCAGCACTGAAGCTTTCTTT
. . TRBJ1-1 TRBV9 CASSTPQWNPGNTEAFF TGTGCCAGCAGCACCCCGCAATGGAACCCGGGGAACACTGAAGCTTTCTTT
. . TRBJ2-5 TRBV19 CASSPTRGGRETQYF TGTGCCAGTAGTCCCACCAGAGGAGGAAGGGAGACCCAGTACTTC
. TRBD2 TRBJ2-3 TRBV7-2 CASSFNLGLAGGTDTQYF TGTGCCAGCAGCTTCAATCTCGGACTAGCGGGGGGCACAGATACGCAGTATTTT
. . TRBJ2-5 TRBV7-9 CASSLAAGTQETQYF TGTGCCAGCAGCTTAGCAGCAGGGACTCAAGAGACCCAGTACTTC
. . TRBJ1-4 TRBV5-1 CASSLGQGREKLFF TGCGCCAGCAGCTTGGGGCAGGGAAGGGAAAAACTGTTTTTT
. . TRBJ2-7 TRBV15 CATSRPTASEQYF TGTGCCACCAGCAGACCGACAGCCTCCGAGCAGTACTTC
. . TRBJ2-3 TRBV2 CASSAEASSTDTQYF TGTGCCAGCAGTGCTGAGGCTTCTAGCACAGATACGCAGTATTTT
once TRBD1 TRBJ1-2 TRBV6-6 CASSYGTGNDGYTF TGTGCCAGCAGTTATGGGACAGGGAATGATGGCTACACCTTC
once TRBD1 TRBJ1-5 TRBV29-1 CSVLTGFGNQPQHF TGCAGCGTGTTGACAGGGTTTGGCAATCAGCCCCAGCATTTT
. TRBD1 TRBJ1-2 TRBV5-6 CASSSRTGRAGYGYTF TGTGCCAGCAGCTCTCGGACAGGGAGAGCTGGCTATGGCTACACCTTC
. . TRBJ2-1 TRBV5-4 CASSFRDTPSQFF TGTGCCAGCAGTTTCCGGGATACCCCGTCGCAGTTCTTC
. TRBD1 TRBJ2-1 TRBV4-3 CASSQEARQGVYNEQFF TGCGCCAGCAGCCAAGAAGCCCGACAGGGGGTTTACAATGAGCAGTTCTTC
. . TRBJ1-2 TRBV4-1 CASSQPGGSNYGYTF TGCGCCAGCAGCCAACCTGGAGGATCTAACTATGGCTACACCTTC
. TRBD2 TRBJ2-7 TRBV28 CASSASGVTYEQYF TGTGCCAGCAGTGCTAGCGGGGTGACCTACGAGCAGTACTTC
. TRBD1 TRBJ1-2 TRBV7-2 CASSSGKTGGDRYGYTF TGTGCCAGCAGCTCGGGAAAGACAGGGGGCGATCGCTATGGCTACACCTTC
. TRBD1 TRBJ2-7 TRBV11-2 CASSLRDVTGSSYEQYF TGTGCCAGCAGCTTAAGGGACGTGACAGGGAGCTCCTACGAGCAGTACTTC
. TRBD2 TRBJ2-3 TRBV19 CASRKGLAGGTDTQYF TGTGCCAGTAGGAAGGGACTAGCGGGGGGCACAGATACGCAGTATTTT
. TRBD1 TRBJ1-1 TRBV11-2 CASSPGTGGWNTEAFF TGTGCCAGCAGCCCAGGGACAGGGGGCTGGAACACTGAAGCTTTCTTT
. . TRBJ2-7 TRBV7-2 CASSPPYGGASYEQYF TGTGCCAGCAGCCCCCCTTATGGAGGCGCGTCCTACGAGCAGTACTTC
. . TRBJ1-5 TRBV7-9 CASSNTGFNQPQHF TGTGCCAGCAGTAACACAGGGTTCAATCAGCCCCAGCATTTT
. . TRBJ2-5 TRBV18 CALRAQGSQETQYF TGTGCCCTCAGGGCGCAGGGGTCGCAAGAGACCCAGTACTTC
. . TRBJ1-6 TRBV4-2 CASSQDTSSPLHF TGTGCCAGCAGCCAAGACACGAGCTCACCCCTCCACTTT
. . TRBJ1-2 TRBV18 CASSRGGGDYGYTF TGTGCCAGCTCGCGGGGAGGTGGCGACTATGGCTACACCTTC
. . TRBJ1-2 TRBV4-3 CASSQDGGDYGYTF TGCGCCAGCAGCCAAGATGGGGGGGACTATGGCTACACCTTC
few . TRBJ1-3 TRBV19 CASSMYQDSGNTIYF TGTGCCAGTAGTATGTACCAGGATTCAGGAAACACCATATATTTT
. . TRBJ1-2 TRBV24-1 CATSDSFNYGYTF TGTGCCACCAGTGATTCTTTTAACTATGGCTACACCTTC
. TRBD1 TRBJ2-1 TRBV24-1 CATSWTGAHEQFF TGTGCCACCAGCTGGACAGGGGCACATGAGCAGTTCTTC
. TRBD1 TRBJ1-6 TRBV5-1 CASSLTPTGVYNSPLHF TGCGCCAGCAGCTTAACCCCCACAGGGGTTTATAATTCACCCCTCCACTTT